These 24 T cell receptor beta chains were all obtained from the same sample, sequenced in a study of T-cell memory formation after mild COVID-19. MiXCR, run by TCRdb on the 5' RACE reads, gives a single entry per CDR3 protein. The sample consists of 350,000 to 500,000 distinct CDR3 sequences, approximately 18% of them appearing once. Sequencing was carried out using PBMCs or a T cell subset sorted from them (not recorded which). The receptor set was obtained from a man aged 18 to 30 who had mild COVID-19 (a few samples of this study predate the infection). Cell type and time point are not known.

This chain connects TRBV20-1 to TRBJ1-6; TRBD1 is a possible D gene (6 bases). The V end was cut by 0 bases, the J end by 7 bases, with 16 bases between. Germline CDR1 is DFQATT and CDR2 is SNEGSKA (reference sequence). The CDR3 loop spans 16 amino acids. CDR3 sequence reads: CSARDIQGNVNSPLHF. The CDR3 DNA reads TGCAGTGCTAGAGATATACAGGGTAACGTCAATTCACCCCTCCACTTT.

The chain is built from TRBV7-2 and TRBJ2-5, with TRBD2 identical over 7 bases. There are 16 residues in the CDR3. With V trimmed by 5 bases and J by 3 bases, 12 bases remained unmatched. CDR1 and CDR2 (germline): SGHTA, FQGNSA. The CDR3 nucleotides read TGTGCCAGCAGCCCGGGGGGTAGCGGACTCGAAGAGACCCAGTACTTC. Protein: CASSPGGSGLEETQYF.

The V call is TRBV11-2, the J call TRBJ2-5; unclear D gene. This CDR3 has 13 amino acids. Germline lookup yields CDR1 SGHAT and CDR2 FQNNGV. Trimming removed 1 base at V and 5 bases at J, with 8 bases between. CDR3 sequence reads: CASSLASPETQYF. Here the CDR3 DNA reads TGTGCCAGCAGCTTAGCGTCCCCGGAGACCCAGTACTTC.

The rearrangement uses TRBV29-1 and TRBJ2-2; unclear D gene. The CDR3 is 13 amino acids. The germline V gene encodes CDR1 SQVTM and CDR2 ANQGSEA. V was trimmed by 4 bases and J by 0 bases, leaving 6 bases between them. The chain's CDR3 is CSVGRPNTGELFF. The CDR3 bases are TGCAGCGTTGGTCGGCCGAACACCGGGGAGCTGTTTTTT.

Written as DNA, the CDR3 is TGTGCCAGCAGTGATTCTCAGGTCGTGGGAGCCTGGGAGCTGTTTTTT. Its protein is CASSDSQVVGAWELFF. V gene TRBV25-1 combines with J gene TRBJ2-2, with D perhaps matching TRBD2 (5 bases). The CDR3 has 16 residues. Germline-derived CDR1 and CDR2 are MGHDK and SYGVNS. Trimming took off 3 bases at V and 9 bases at J, with 20 bases between the two ends.

The rearrangement links TRBV6-5 to TRBJ2-3; D may match TRBD1 or TRBD2 (7 bases each). This CDR3 is 16 amino acids long. Trimming took 0 bases from V and 3 from J, leaving 13 bases between them. Germline V gene data show CDR1 as MNHEY and CDR2 as SVGAGI. The DNA for the CDR3 is TGTGCCAGCAGTTACTCGACAGGGCGGGGGACAGATACGCAGTATTTT. This encodes CASSYSTGRGTDTQYF.

This clonotype was observed a handful of times. The chain employs TRBV7-2 and TRBJ1-2; no reliable D call. From germline, CDR1 is SGHTA and CDR2 FQGNSA. V was trimmed by 3 bases and J by 0 bases, leaving 11 bases between them. The CDR3 is made up of 15 amino acids. The CDR3 protein is CASSLTIWANYGYTF. The DNA of the CDR3 is TGTGCCAGCAGCTTGACCATTTGGGCTAACTATGGCTACACCTTC. The full variable domain, completed using reference TRBV7-2 and TRBJ1-2, is GAGVSQSPSNKVTEKGKDVELRCDPISGHTALYWYRQSLGQGLEFLIYFQGNSAPDKSGLPSDRFSAERTGGSVSTLTIQRTQQEDSAVYLCASSLTIWANYGYTFGSGTRLTVV.

This sequence joins TRBV24-1 and TRBJ2-3; no reliable D call. The CDR3 is 14 amino acids. The V end was cut by 3 bases, the J end by 2 bases, with 8 bases between. CDR1 KGHDR and CDR2 SFDVKD come from the germline V gene. The DNA of the CDR3 is TGTGCCACCAGTGATCGATACTACACAGATACGCAGTATTTT. As protein: CATSDRYYTDTQYF.

This chain links TRBV5-1 with TRBJ2-5; perhaps D is TRBD1 or TRBD2 (5 bases each). Trimming removed 6 bases from V and 1 base from J, with 13 bases in between. The CDR3 is 14 residues long. Per germline, CDR1 SGHRS and CDR2 YFSETQ. CDR3 protein: CASKLGGGQETQYF. The CDR3 DNA reads as TGCGCCAGCAAACTAGGTGGGGGCCAAGAGACCCAGTACTTC.

This clonotype has a handful of counts. The chain combines TRBV11-2 with TRBJ2-3, with a weak D call TRBD2 (7 bases). Deletions cut 1 base from V and 12 bases from J, with 11 bases between. The CDR3 has 12 amino acids. In germline, CDR1 is SGHAT, CDR2 FQNNGV. For the CDR3, the DNA is TGTGCCAGCAGCTTAGGGGGAGGGGGTCAGTATTTT. Translating gives CASSLGGGGQYF.

This rearrangement joins TRBV7-2 to TRBJ1-2; no reliable D call. Germline lookup yields CDR1 SGHTA and CDR2 FQGNSA. V lost 1 base and J 6 bases, leaving 15 bases between the germline ends. The CDR3 totals 15 residues. The CDR3 loop is CASSLVGQSLDGYTF. For the CDR3, the DNA is TGTGCCAGCAGCTTAGTCGGTCAATCGCTCGATGGCTACACCTTC. Full variable domain (rest looked up from reference TRBV7-2 and TRBJ1-2): GAGVSQSPSNKVTEKGKDVELRCDPISGHTALYWYRQSLGQGLEFLIYFQGNSAPDKSGLPSDRFSAERTGGSVSTLTIQRTQQEDSAVYLCASSLVGQSLDGYTFGSGTRLTVV.

The rearrangement joins TRBV6-2 or TRBV6-3 to TRBJ2-1; 11 positions agree with TRBD2. In germline, CDR1 is MNHEY, CDR2 SVGEGT. The ends lost 8 bases at V and 3 bases at J; junction bases unmatched: 9. This CDR3 spans 16 amino acids. The CDR3 DNA sequence: TGTGCCAGCGGCCGCTCGGGACTAGCGGTCTACAATGAGCAGTTCTTC. Translated, it gives CASGRSGLAVYNEQFF.

The table lists this clonotype with a few counts. V usage is TRBV20-1 and J usage is TRBJ2-5; unclear D gene. The germline gives CDR1 DFQATT, CDR2 SNEGSKA (reference sequence). CDR3 length: 13 amino acids. V lost 0 bases to trimming and J lost 5 bases, with 10 bases between them. The CDR3 here is CSARDLIRETQYF. CDR3 nucleotides: TGCAGTGCTAGAGATTTAATCAGGGAGACCCAGTACTTC.

In this sample, this clonotype turned up a few times. In nucleotides, the CDR3 is TGCGCCAGCAGCTTTCAACAGAGAACAGGGGAGGAGCTGTTTTTT. Translation gives CASSFQQRTGEELFF. V is TRBV5-1 and J is TRBJ2-2; 7 bases line up with TRBD1. V was pared by 2 bases and J by 10 bases, with 11 bases of the junction left unmatched. The CDR3 has 15 residues. From germline, CDR1 is SGHRS and CDR2 YFSETQ.

The chain has TRBV5-4 and TRBJ2-2; D remains ambiguous. The CDR3 totals 12 residues. V was trimmed by 6 bases and J by 2 bases, leaving 5 bases between them. Germline V gives CDR1 SGHNT, CDR2 YYREEE (reference sequence). The CDR3 here is CASNANTGELFF. The CDR3 nucleotides read TGTGCCAGCAACGCAAACACCGGGGAGCTGTTTTTT.

V is TRBV10-2 and J is TRBJ2-7; weak D call: TRBD2 (6 bases). CDR1 WSHSY and CDR2 SAAADI come from the germline V gene. Trimming took off 7 bases at V and 1 base at J, with 11 bases between the two ends. The CDR3 consists of 13 residues. In nucleotides, the CDR3 is TGCGCCAGCAAACGGGACTTATCCTACGAGCAGTACTTC. It specifies CASKRDLSYEQYF.

The chain recombines TRBV7-2 with TRBJ2-1; 15 bases match TRBD2. The CDR3 consists of 15 residues. CDR1 SGHTA and CDR2 FQGNSA come from the germline V gene. The junction had 8 bases not matched to a gene; V was cut back by 5 bases and J by 12 bases. CDR3 loop: CASSGGLAGGVRQFF. The CDR3 DNA reads TGTGCCAGCAGCGGGGGACTAGCGGGGGGAGTCCGGCAGTTCTTC. The full variable domain, rest sourced from reference TRBV7-2 and TRBJ2-1, is GAGVSQSPSNKVTEKGKDVELRCDPISGHTALYWYRQSLGQGLEFLIYFQGNSAPDKSGLPSDRFSAERTGGSVSTLTIQRTQQEDSAVYLCASSGGLAGGVRQFFGPGTRLTVL.

The chain links TRBV29-1 to TRBJ2-3, with a weak D call TRBD2 (6 bases). The germline CDR1 and CDR2 sequences are SQVTM and ANQGSEA. This CDR3 region has 14 residues. The V end was cut by 4 bases, the J end by 2 bases, with 13 bases between. The CDR3 DNA reads TGCAGCGTTGCCTTGGGCGGGGACACAGATACGCAGTATTTT. As protein: CSVALGGDTDTQYF.

This clonotype was counted only a few times. V gene TRBV12-3 or TRBV12-4 combines with J gene TRBJ1-5, with 7 bases lining up with TRBD1. The CDR3 sequence is 14 residues long. J gave up 1 base and V 6 bases, and 3 bases lay outside the gene matches. Here the CDR3 reads CASRNRGSNQPQHF. The CDR3 nucleotides read TGTGCCAGCAGGAACAGGGGAAGCAATCAGCCCCAGCATTTT.

A few counts support this clonotype. The chain combines TRBV7-2 with TRBJ2-7, with D perhaps matching TRBD1 (5 bases). The CDR3 runs 14 residues. Trimming removed 7 bases at V and 0 bases at J, with 13 bases between. Germline V lookup: CDR1 SGHTA, CDR2 FQGNSA. The CDR3 coding sequence is TGTGCCAGCACACAGGACACGAGCTCCTACGAGCAGTACTTC. It codes for CASTQDTSSYEQYF.

The CDR3 bases are TGTGCCAGCAGCGCCACAGGGGGGACCACTGAAGCTTTCTTT. Translated: CASSATGGTTEAFF. The chain uses TRBV7-3 and TRBJ1-1, with 8 positions matching TRBD1. CDR3 size: 14 residues. Trimming took 5 bases from V and 4 from J; bases not matched to a gene: 6. Germline V gene sequence: CDR1 SGHTA, CDR2 FQGTGA.

The chain links TRBV11-2 to TRBJ2-7, with D perhaps TRBD2 (5 bases). The CDR3 covers 12 residues. Germline lookup yields CDR1 SGHAT and CDR2 FQNNGV. The V and J ends lost 5 bases and 9 bases respectively, with 14 bases between them. The CDR3 sequence: CASSAGLARQYV. In nucleotides, the CDR3 is TGTGCCAGCAGCGCCGGACTGGCGAGGCAGTACGTC.

The V and J genes are TRBV4-2 and TRBJ1-1; D call uncertain. The CDR3 has 15 amino acids. Trimming cost V 3 bases and J 0 bases, with 11 bases left between them. Germline lookup yields CDR1 LGHNA and CDR2 YNFKEQ. The CDR3: CASSQRHELNTEAFF. CDR3 sequence (DNA): TGTGCCAGCAGCCAGAGACACGAACTGAACACTGAAGCTTTCTTT.

V is TRBV20-1 and J is TRBJ1-1; D is uncertain. Germline values: CDR1 DFQATT, CDR2 SNEGSKA (reference sequence). V was trimmed by 5 bases and J by 6 bases, leaving 19 bases between them. This CDR3 has 14 amino acids. The CDR3 sequence: CSALVHRPRAEAFF. CDR3 nucleotides: TGCAGTGCTCTCGTCCACCGACCCCGGGCTGAAGCTTTCTTT.